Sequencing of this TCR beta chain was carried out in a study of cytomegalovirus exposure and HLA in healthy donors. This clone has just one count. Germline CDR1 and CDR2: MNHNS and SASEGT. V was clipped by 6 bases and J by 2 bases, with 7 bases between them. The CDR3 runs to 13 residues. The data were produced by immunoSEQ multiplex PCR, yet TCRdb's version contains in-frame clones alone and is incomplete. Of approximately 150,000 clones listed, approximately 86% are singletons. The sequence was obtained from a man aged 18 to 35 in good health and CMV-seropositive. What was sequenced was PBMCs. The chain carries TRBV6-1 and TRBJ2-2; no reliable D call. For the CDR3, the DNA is TGTGCCAGCAGAAGCGAAAACACCGGGGAGCTGTTTTTT. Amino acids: CASRSENTGELFF.